The present entry profiles one TCR beta chain with its context. TCR beta CDR3 region amplification was performed from RNA transcripts. TCR CDR3 underwent first-round RT-PCR with the HTBI primer set. TCRdb re-called the multiplex PCR reads through MiXCR, storing one row per CDR3 protein. This table holds 490,000 or so distinct CDR3 sequences, about 20% found once. On the basis of clinical symptoms, serum thyroxine and TRAb, thyroid ultrasound and orbital computed tomography, diagnoses were made. V dropped 6 bases and J dropped 3; count of bases not matched to a gene: 13. The CDR3 is 15 residues long. Germline V gene sequence: CDR1 DFQATT, CDR2 SNEGSKA (reference sequence). The data stem from a study of T cells in Graves' hyperthyroidism and ophthalmopathy.

V and J are TRBV20-1 and TRBJ1-2; 7 bases align to TRBD1. The sequence was collected from a woman in her seventies with Graves' ophthalmopathy. The sample consisted of blood. This CDR3 reads CSAREQGTVDYGYTF. As DNA, the CDR3 is TGCAGTGCCAGGGAACAGGGGACCGTTGACTATGGCTACACCTTC.